The sequence of this T cell receptor (beta chain) was determined in a study of Graves' ophthalmopathy and Graves' hyperthyroidism. Study information: Peripheral blood was gathered at the point of initial diagnosis, before any treatment started.

The study enrolled ophthalmopathy donors with moderate-to-severe activity, CAS ≥3, NOSPECS ≥4 and duration under 3 months. This clonotype showed up many times. A junction boundary mismatches the germline segment, possibly from a read error. From RNA, the CDR3 regions of TCR beta chains were amplified and sequenced. HTBI primers primed a first-round RT-PCR, and a second-round multiplex PCR followed. TCRdb reanalysed the multiplex PCR reads using MiXCR and keeps one entry per CDR3 protein. In the table there are 350,000 to 400,000 distinct CDR3 sequences, about a sixth of which are singletons. This CDR3 has 11 residues. In germline, CDR1 is SEHNR, CDR2 FQNEAQ (reference sequence).

Sequences were obtained from peripheral blood. This TCR derives from a woman aged 18-29 years with Graves' ophthalmopathy. The rearrangement uses TRBV7-9 and TRBJ2-4; TRBD2 is a possible D gene (5 bases). CDR3: CTSSRGNIQYF. The DNA of the CDR3 is TGTACCAGCTCCCGGGGAAACATTCAGTACTTC.